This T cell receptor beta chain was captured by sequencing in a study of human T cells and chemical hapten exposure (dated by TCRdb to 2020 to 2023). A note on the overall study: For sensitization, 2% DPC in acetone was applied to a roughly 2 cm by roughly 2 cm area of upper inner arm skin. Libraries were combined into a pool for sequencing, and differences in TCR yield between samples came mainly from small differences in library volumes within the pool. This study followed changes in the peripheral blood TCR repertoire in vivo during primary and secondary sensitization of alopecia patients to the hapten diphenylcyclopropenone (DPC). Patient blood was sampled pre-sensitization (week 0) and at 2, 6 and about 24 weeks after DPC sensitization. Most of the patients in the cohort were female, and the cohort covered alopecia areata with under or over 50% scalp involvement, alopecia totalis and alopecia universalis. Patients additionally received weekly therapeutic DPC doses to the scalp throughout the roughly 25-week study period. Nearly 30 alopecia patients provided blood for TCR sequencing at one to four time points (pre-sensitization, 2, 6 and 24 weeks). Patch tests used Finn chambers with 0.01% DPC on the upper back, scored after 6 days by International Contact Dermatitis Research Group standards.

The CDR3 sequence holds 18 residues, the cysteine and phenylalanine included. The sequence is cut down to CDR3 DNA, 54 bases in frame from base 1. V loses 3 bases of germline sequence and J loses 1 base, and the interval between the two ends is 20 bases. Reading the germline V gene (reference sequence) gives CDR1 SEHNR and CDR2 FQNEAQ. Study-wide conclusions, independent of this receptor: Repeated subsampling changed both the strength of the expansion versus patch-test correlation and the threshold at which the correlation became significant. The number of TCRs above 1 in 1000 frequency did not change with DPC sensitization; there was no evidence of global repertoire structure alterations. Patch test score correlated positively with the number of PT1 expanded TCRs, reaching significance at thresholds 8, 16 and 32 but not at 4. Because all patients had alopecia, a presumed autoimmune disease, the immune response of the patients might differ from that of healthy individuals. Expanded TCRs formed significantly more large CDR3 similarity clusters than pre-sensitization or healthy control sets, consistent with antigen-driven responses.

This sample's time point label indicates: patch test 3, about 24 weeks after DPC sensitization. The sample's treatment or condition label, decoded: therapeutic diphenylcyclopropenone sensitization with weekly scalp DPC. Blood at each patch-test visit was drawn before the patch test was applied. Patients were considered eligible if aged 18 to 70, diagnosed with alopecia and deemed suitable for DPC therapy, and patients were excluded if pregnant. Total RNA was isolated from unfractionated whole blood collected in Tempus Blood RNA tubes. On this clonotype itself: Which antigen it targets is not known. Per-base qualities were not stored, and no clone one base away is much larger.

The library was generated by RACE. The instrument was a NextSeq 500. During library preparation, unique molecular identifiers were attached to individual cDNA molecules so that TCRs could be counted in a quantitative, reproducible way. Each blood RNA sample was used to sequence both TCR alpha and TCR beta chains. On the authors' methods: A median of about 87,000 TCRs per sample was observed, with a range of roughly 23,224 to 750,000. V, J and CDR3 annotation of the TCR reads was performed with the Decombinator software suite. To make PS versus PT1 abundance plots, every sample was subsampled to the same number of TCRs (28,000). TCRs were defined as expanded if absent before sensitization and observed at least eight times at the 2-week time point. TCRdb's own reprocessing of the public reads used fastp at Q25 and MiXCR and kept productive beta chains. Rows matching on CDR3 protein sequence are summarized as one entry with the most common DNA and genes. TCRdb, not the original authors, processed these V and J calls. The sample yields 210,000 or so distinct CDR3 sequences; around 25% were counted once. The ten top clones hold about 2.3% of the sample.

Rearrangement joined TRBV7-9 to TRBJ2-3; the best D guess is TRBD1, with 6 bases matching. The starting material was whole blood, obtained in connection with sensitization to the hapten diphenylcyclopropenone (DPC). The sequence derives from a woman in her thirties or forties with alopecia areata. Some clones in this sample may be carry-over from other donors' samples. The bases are TGTGCCAGCAGCTTTGGGGGCAGGGCGGGCGTTGGCACAGATACGCAGTATTTT. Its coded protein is CASSFGGRAGVGTDTQYF.